A single sample is the source of the 22 T cell receptor beta chains below, sequenced in a study of T cells in Graves' hyperthyroidism and ophthalmopathy. Authors of the study amplified TCR beta CDR3 regions from RNA transcripts. During a first-round RT-PCR of the TCR CDR3, the HTBI primer set was used. TCRdb ran MiXCR on the multiplex PCR reads and lists one entry per CDR3 protein. Among about 590,000 distinct CDR3 sequences listed, 15% to 18% were seen once. The sequenced material came from blood. These TCRs come from a woman between 25 and 40 years old with Graves' hyperthyroidism.

This clonotype was counted at least ten times. This sequence joins TRBV7-9 and TRBJ2-7; D gene unclear. The germline V gene has CDR1 SEHNR and CDR2 FQNEAQ (reference sequence). The CDR3 extends over 11 amino acids. V was trimmed by 5 bases and J by 6 bases, leaving 8 bases between them. The chain's CDR3 is CASSPQREQYF. In DNA, the CDR3 is TGTGCCAGCAGCCCACAGCGCGAGCAGTACTTC.

The chain joins TRBV5-5 to TRBJ2-7; possibly TRBD1 for D (6 bases). The V and J ends lost 4 bases and 1 base respectively, with 15 bases between them. The CDR3 covers 15 residues. The germline V gene has CDR1 SGHKS and CDR2 YYEKEE (reference sequence). The CDR3 region has the DNA TGTGCCAGCAGCACCCGACAGGACAATTCCTACGAGCAGTACTTC. Translating gives CASSTRQDNSYEQYF.

This clonotype was detected only a few times. This rearrangement joins TRBV15 to TRBJ2-7; weak D call: TRBD1 (5 bases). This CDR3 is built from 15 residues. Trimming removed 1 base at V and 2 bases at J, with 12 bases between. In germline, CDR1 is LNHNV, CDR2 YYDKDF (reference sequence). For the CDR3, the DNA is TGTGCCACCAGCAGAGTGGCAGGGTCCACCTACGAGCAGTACTTC. It codes for CATSRVAGSTYEQYF.

This chain joins TRBV10-1 and TRBJ2-1, with 7 positions matching TRBD2. Germline trimming cut 4 bases from V and 6 bases from J; bases unmatched to any gene: 12. Germline assignment: CDR1 WNHNN and CDR2 SYGVQD (reference sequence). CDR3 length equals 16 residues. The CDR3 bases are TGCGCCAGCAGTGCAGCAGGGTGGGGCGGGAGCAATGAGCAGTTCTTC. Its protein is CASSAAGWGGSNEQFF.

This clonotype has a handful of counts. The V gene is TRBV7-3, the J gene TRBJ1-6; D ambiguous. V lost 6 bases, J lost 9 bases, and 9 bases lay in between. The germline CDR1 and CDR2 sequences are SGHTA and FQGTGA. This CDR3 is built from 12 residues. CDR3 DNA: TGTGCCAGCAGTTTGCGGTGTTCACCCCTCCACTTT. It is translated as CASSLRCSPLHF. Full variable domain (remainder filled in from reference TRBV7-3 and TRBJ1-6): GAGVSQTPSNKVTEKGKYVELRCDPISGHTALYWYRQSLGQGPEFLIYFQGTGAADDSGLPNDRFFAVRPEGSVSTLKIQRTERGDSAVYLCASSLRCSPLHFGNGTRLTVT.

The chain uses TRBV5-1 and TRBJ2-1; 7 bases align to TRBD1. Germline V gene lookup returns CDR1 SGHRS and CDR2 YFSETQ. This CDR3 is built from 18 residues. V lost 4 bases to trimming and J lost 4 bases; unmatched junction nucleotides: 17. Here the CDR3 DNA reads TGCGCCAGCAGCCCCCTTGGTCCAGACAGGGCTCCTTACAATGAGCAGTTCTTC. It yields the protein CASSPLGPDRAPYNEQFF.

This clonotype was counted ten times or more. The chain combines TRBV6-1 with TRBJ2-2, with 8 nucleotides matching TRBD1. Germline assignment: CDR1 MNHNS and CDR2 SASEGT. This CDR3 is 14 amino acids long. The V gene end was trimmed by 5 bases and the J gene end by 6 bases; junction bases not matched to a gene: 5. CDR3 sequence reads: CASSYGQGSGELFF. DNA of the CDR3: TGTGCCAGCAGTTATGGACAGGGATCCGGGGAGCTGTTTTTT.

This clonotype has a handful of counts. The CDR3 is CASSPRRPSYEQYF. CDR3 DNA: TGTGCCAGCAGCCCCAGGCGTCCGTCCTACGAGCAGTACTTC. This chain joins TRBV7-9 and TRBJ2-7; D is ambiguous. Germline-derived CDR1 and CDR2 are SEHNR and FQNEAQ (reference sequence). Trimming left V 5 bases short and J 1 base short, with 12 bases between. The CDR3 loop spans 14 amino acids.

This clonotype was found many times. The chain recombines TRBV28 with TRBJ2-5, with TRBD1 matching over 7 bases. The J segment lost 1 base and the V segment lost 7 bases, leaving 6 bases of the junction unmatched. The germline V gene has CDR1 MDHEN and CDR2 SYDVKM. The CDR3 consists of 14 residues. CDR3 sequence: CASTIQGLQETQYF. CDR3 in DNA: TGTGCCAGCACCATACAGGGGCTCCAAGAGACCCAGTACTTC.

This clonotype occurred a few times. The J gene is TRBJ2-7, the V gene TRBV4-3, with TRBD2 matching over 8 bases. CDR1 is LGHNA and CDR2 is YSLEER in the germline V gene. V dropped 1 base and J dropped 0; count of bases not matched to a gene: 11. The CDR3 is 18 amino acids. The CDR3 sequence is CASSQAVGLALLSYEQYF. CDR3 bases: TGCGCCAGCAGCCAAGCTGTAGGACTAGCCTTACTCTCCTACGAGCAGTACTTC.

This clonotype has a count of ten or more. The V and J genes are TRBV11-2 and TRBJ2-2; 13 nucleotides agree with TRBD2. The V gene end was trimmed by 1 base and the J gene end by 6 bases; junction bases not matched to a gene: 5. CDR1 is SGHAT and CDR2 is FQNNGV in the germline V gene. This CDR3 region has 17 residues. Here the CDR3 DNA reads TGTGCCAGCAGCTTAGCAGGACTAGCGGGAGTGTCCGGGGAGCTGTTTTTT. It codes for CASSLAGLAGVSGELFF. The variable domain in full, completed from reference TRBV11-2 and TRBJ2-2, reads EAGVAQSPRYKIIEKRQSVAFWCNPISGHATLYWYQQILGQGPKLLIQFQNNGVVDDSQLPKDRFSAERLKGVDSTLKIQPAKLEDSAVYLCASSLAGLAGVSGELFFGEGSRLTVL.

This clonotype appeared a few times. A much larger clone lies one base from this, so it may be a read error. V is TRBV20-1 and J is TRBJ2-3, with D perhaps TRBD2 (5 bases). Germline V gene data show CDR1 as DFQATT and CDR2 as SNEGSKA (reference sequence). Between the trimmed V and J ends, which lost 0 bases and 6 bases, there was a span of 16 bases. CDR3 size: 15 residues. The CDR3 sequence: CSARDSAATPDTQYF. The DNA of the CDR3 is TGCAGTGCTAGAGATAGCGCGGCAACGCCGGATACGCAGTATTTT.

This clonotype was recorded many times. V gene TRBV29-1 combines with J gene TRBJ2-1; 9 bases agree with TRBD2. The CDR3 length is 14 residues. J was trimmed by 7 bases and V by 4 bases; bases with no gene match: 8. Germline loops: CDR1 SQVTM, CDR2 ANQGSEA. The CDR3 DNA reads TGCAGCGTTGCAGGGGCGGGAGGGTGGAATGAGCAGTTCTTC. Its protein is CSVAGAGGWNEQFF.

This clonotype was observed at least ten times. V usage is TRBV30 and J usage is TRBJ1-4; D is uncertain. Germline-derived CDR1 and CDR2 are GTSNPN and SVGIG (reference sequence). The CDR3 is 15 amino acids. Trimming took 4 bases from V and 7 from J, leaving 19 bases between them. The CDR3, as DNA: TGTGCCTGGAAACGTGACGGGATGGGGAGTGAAAAACTGTTTTTT. It is translated as CAWKRDGMGSEKLFF.

This clonotype has a handful of counts. CDR3 sequence: CATSGGTNNEQFF. The CDR3 DNA follows: TGTGCCACCAGCGGCGGGACGAACAATGAGCAGTTCTTC. The chain joins TRBV15 to TRBJ2-1; D might be TRBD2 (6 bases). Trimming stripped 5 bases from V and 5 bases from J, with 10 bases between. This CDR3 has 13 residues. Germline CDR1 is LNHNV and CDR2 is YYDKDF (reference sequence).

Only a few counts were recorded for this clonotype. A much larger clone lies one base from this, so it may be a read error. CDR3 region: CASSSGQDSYEQYF. DNA of the CDR3: TGTGCCAGCAGTTCCGGACAGGACTCCTACGAGCAGTACTTC. This chain joins TRBV6-2 or TRBV6-3 and TRBJ2-7; TRBD1 matches 7 bases. The J segment lost 0 bases and the V segment lost 4 bases, leaving 3 bases of the junction unmatched. There are 14 residues in the CDR3. Per germline, CDR1 MNHEY and CDR2 SVGEGT.

This clonotype was seen a handful of times. The rearrangement uses TRBV9 and TRBJ2-5; 7 bases fit TRBD2. Germline values: CDR1 SGDLS, CDR2 YYNGEE. This CDR3 comprises 17 residues. The trim removed 0 bases at V and 1 base at J, leaving 9 bases unmatched. The CDR3 region is CASSVASAGSGQETQYF. The CDR3 DNA sequence: TGTGCCAGCAGCGTAGCCTCAGCGGGAAGCGGCCAAGAGACCCAGTACTTC.

The rearrangement joins TRBV20-1 to TRBJ1-2, with a possible D match to TRBD1 (6 bases). Germline V gene data show CDR1 as DFQATT and CDR2 as SNEGSKA (reference sequence). V dropped 6 bases and J dropped 6 bases, with 17 bases sitting between them. The CDR3 has 13 residues. The CDR3 sequence is CSAQTGVNHGYTF. The CDR3 DNA is TGCAGTGCCCAGACAGGAGTAAACCATGGCTACACCTTC.

This clonotype was picked up many times. The chain is built from TRBV20-1 and TRBJ2-3, with D perhaps matching TRBD1 (6 bases). CDR1 is DFQATT and CDR2 is SNEGSKA in the germline V gene (reference sequence). CDR3 length equals 16 residues. V lost 4 bases, J lost 0 bases, and 17 bases lay in between. The CDR3 region has the DNA TGCAGTGCTACCCCCGCAGGGGCACGTAGCACAGATACGCAGTATTTT. Translating gives CSATPAGARSTDTQYF.

This clonotype was seen more than once but under ten times. The genes are TRBV7-3 and TRBJ2-2; possible D gene TRBD1, 6 bases. V was pared by 8 bases and J by 8 bases, with 15 bases between. The CDR3 runs 13 residues. Looked up from germline, CDR1 is SGHTA and CDR2 is FQGTGA. The CDR3 region is CASSWGRPGELFF. The CDR3 DNA is TGTGCCAGCTCTTGGGGGCGGCCGGGGGAGCTGTTTTTT.

V and J are TRBV24-1 and TRBJ2-7; 9 bases are shared with TRBD1. The tail of the sequence fits TRBJ2-1 better, so the J call may be wrong. CDR3 size: 17 residues. Germline-derived CDR1 and CDR2 are KGHDR and SFDVKD. In DNA, the CDR3 is TGTGCCACCAGTGATTTCAGTCCTACAGGGGGCGAGTACGAGCAGTTCTTC. Translating it yields CATSDFSPTGGEYEQFF.

This clonotype has a count of ten or more. This chain connects TRBV29-1 to TRBJ2-1; 9 bases match TRBD2. Germline CDR1 and CDR2: SQVTM and ANQGSEA. The CDR3 sequence is 15 residues long. J gave up 10 bases and V 0 bases, and 10 bases lay outside the gene matches. The CDR3 reads CSVEERLAGMGEQFF. CDR3 coding DNA: TGCAGCGTTGAAGAAAGGCTAGCGGGAATGGGAGAGCAGTTCTTC.